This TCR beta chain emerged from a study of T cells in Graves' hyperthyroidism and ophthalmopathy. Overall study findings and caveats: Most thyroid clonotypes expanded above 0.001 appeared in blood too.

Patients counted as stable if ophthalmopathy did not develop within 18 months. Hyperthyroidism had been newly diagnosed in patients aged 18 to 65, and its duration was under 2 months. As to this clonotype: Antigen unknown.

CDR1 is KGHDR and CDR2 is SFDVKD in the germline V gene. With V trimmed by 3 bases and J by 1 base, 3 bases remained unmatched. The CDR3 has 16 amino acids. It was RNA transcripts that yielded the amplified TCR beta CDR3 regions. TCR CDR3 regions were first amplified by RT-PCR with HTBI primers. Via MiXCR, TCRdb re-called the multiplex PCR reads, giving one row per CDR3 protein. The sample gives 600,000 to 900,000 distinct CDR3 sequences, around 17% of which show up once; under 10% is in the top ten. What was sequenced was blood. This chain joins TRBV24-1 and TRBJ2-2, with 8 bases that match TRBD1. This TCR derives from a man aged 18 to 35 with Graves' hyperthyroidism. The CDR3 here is CATSDLGQGNTGELFF. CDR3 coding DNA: TGTGCCACCAGTGATCTAGGACAGGGGAACACCGGGGAGCTGTTTTTT.